This entry describes one T cell receptor (beta chain). No antigen is known for it. The sample originates from a study of T cell responses to AZD1222 COVID-19 vaccine. Study in general: Pooled samples include second doses given at about 4 or 12 weeks.

Overall study results and limits: Donors in the cohort were predominantly white British and more often female, and clonal diversity was possibly underestimated. Recipients of two AZD1222 doses showed rising Spike-specific TCR breadth and depth. There were repertoire samples only from the period after the peak T cell response.

The V gene end was trimmed by 4 bases and the J gene end by 4 bases; junction bases not matched to a gene: 2. Germline assignment: CDR1 LGHDT and CDR2 YNNKEL (reference sequence). This CDR3 has 14 amino acids. Produced via immunoSEQ multiplex PCR; TCRdb's table is partial and in-frame only. The sample has 95,000 to 100,000 clones, roughly nine tenths seen once. J is TRBJ1-5 and V is TRBV3-1 (or the pseudogene TRBV3-2); 9 bases fit TRBD1. The sequence was obtained from an adult in good health. The sequencing used peripheral blood, collected on day 0 of AZD1222 vaccination. In nucleotides, the CDR3 is TGTGCCAGCAGCCTAGGGACAGGGAATCAGCCCCAGCATTTT. Its protein product is CASSLGTGNQPQHF.